The rows below give T cell receptor beta chains drawn from one sample of a study of blood T cell repertoires in COVID-19. Produced via immunoSEQ multiplex PCR; TCRdb's table is partial and in-frame only. Of 250,000 to 300,000 clones detected, approximately 85% appear once; the ten largest clones hold about 5.1%. The sequencing input was peripheral blood. The receptors derive from a man aged 50 to 59 with active or convalescent COVID-19. CDR3s include the opening cysteine and the closing phenylalanine or tryptophan. D genes are given only for firm matches. Expanded clones get a size class; other rows say once, few or many, or leave the size out.

D: -
V: TRBV11-2
J: TRBJ1-2
size: -
CDR3: CASSPGPEGNYGYTF
DNA: TGTGCCAGCAGCCCCGGACCCGAGGGTAACTATGGCTACACCTTC

D: TRBD1
V: TRBV6-5
J: TRBJ2-4
size: once
CDR3: CASRDRVGGNIQYF
DNA: TGTGCCAGCAGGGACAGGGTCGGGGGAAACATTCAGTACTTC

D: -
V: TRBV9
J: TRBJ2-1
size: -
CDR3: CASGRGYNEQFF
DNA: TGTGCCAGCGGGAGGGGGTACAATGAGCAGTTCTTC

D: TRBD2
V: TRBV19
J: TRBJ2-2
size: -
CDR3: CASSMREGRTGELFF
DNA: TGTGCCAGTAGTATGAGGGAGGGCCGCACCGGGGAGCTGTTTTTT

D: -
V: TRBV6-5
J: TRBJ2-2
size: -
CDR3: CASSPLVPSTGELFF
DNA: TGTGCCAGCAGTCCACTCGTCCCGAGCACCGGGGAGCTGTTTTTT

D: -
V: TRBV6-2/TRBV6-3
J: TRBJ1-2
size: once
CDR3: CASSLYGQPNYGYTF
DNA: TGTGCCAGCAGTCTCTACGGACAGCCAAACTATGGCTACACCTTC

D: -
V: TRBV5-5
J: TRBJ2-1
size: -
CDR3: CASAAGIYNEQFF
DNA: TGTGCCAGCGCTGCGGGAATCTACAATGAGCAGTTCTTC

D: TRBD1
V: TRBV28
J: TRBJ2-7
size: once
CDR3: CASRWQGANEQYF
DNA: TGTGCCAGCAGGTGGCAGGGGGCCAACGAGCAGTACTTC

D: TRBD1
V: TRBV5-1
J: TRBJ1-3
size: -
CDR3: CASSRDRAGGNTIYF
DNA: TGCGCCAGCAGCCGTGACAGGGCGGGTGGAAACACCATATATTTT

D: TRBD1
V: TRBV11-2
J: TRBJ2-1
size: -
CDR3: CASSYPGQGYNEQFF
DNA: TGTGCCAGCAGTTACCCCGGACAGGGATACAATGAGCAGTTCTTC

D: -
V: TRBV4-1
J: TRBJ2-7
size: once
CDR3: CASSQDRTGIYEQYF
DNA: TGCGCCAGCAGCCAAGACCGGACGGGAATCTACGAGCAGTACTTC

D: TRBD2
V: TRBV24-1
J: TRBJ2-1
size: -
CDR3: CATSDWTSGRTNEQFF
DNA: TGTGCCACCAGTGATTGGACTAGCGGGAGGACGAATGAGCAGTTCTTC

D: -
V: TRBV28
J: TRBJ2-5
size: -
CDR3: CASSFRVGRETQYF
DNA: TGTGCCAGCAGTTTTCGAGTGGGGCGGGAGACCCAGTACTTC

D: -
V: TRBV7-8
J: TRBJ2-3
size: -
CDR3: CASSSITDTQYF
DNA: TGTGCCAGCAGCTCCATCACAGATACGCAGTATTTT

D: TRBD2
V: TRBV28
J: TRBJ2-7
size: few
CDR3: CASRPGQRHLPRGTSGSKYEQYF
DNA: TGTGCCAGCCGACCGGGACAACGCCACCTCCCTCGAGGGACTAGCGGGAGCAAGTACGAGCAGTACTTC